This TCR beta chain was retrieved from a study of shared clonotypes between healthy human individuals. Study at large: Donors had three CD4 naive, three CD4 memory, two CD8 naive and one CD8 memory plate apiece.

Germline V gene data show CDR1 as SGHNT and CDR2 as YENEEA. The CDR3 length is 16 residues. Trimming took off 1 base at V and 6 bases at J, with 17 bases between the two ends. This clone appeared a few times. Its target is not known. Study-wide findings and caveats: Generation probabilities of non-shared clonotypes were lower (relative to those shared by all four donors). At large depth, rarefaction still showed sorted-subset sequencing to be incomplete.

Sequencing used immunoSEQ multiplex PCR; TCRdb keeps in-frame clones, though not all of them. The table shows 2 million to 2.5 million clones, with approximately 95% occurring only once. The sequence derives from a man younger than 35 in good health. Sequencing was carried out using naive CD4+ T cells sorted from blood. The sample's subset: CD45RA+ positively selected. The chain combines TRBV11-3 with TRBJ2-3; unclear D gene. CDR3 in amino acids: CASSLGGAPEADTQYF. DNA for the CDR3: TGTGCCAGCAGCTTAGGGGGTGCCCCGGAAGCGGATACGCAGTATTTT.